The present TCR beta chain was sequenced within a study of shared clonotypes between healthy human individuals. As to this clone: Antigen unknown.

Broader study findings: Estimated clonotype richness was generally higher in naive than memory subsets. The authors expected sequencing depth to affect clonotype sharing among donors. Generation probabilities of non-shared clonotypes were lower (relative to those shared by all four donors).

Sequencing was performed with immunoSEQ multiplex PCR; in TCRdb, only in-frame clones are kept and a portion is missing. The sample consists of around 2,000,000 clones, roughly 94% of them appearing once. Selected positively for CCR7 and CD45RO-negative, naive CD8 cells excluded terminally differentiated effector memory CD45RA+ cells. CDR1 is WSHSY and CDR2 is SAAADI in the germline V gene. This CDR3 is built from 13 residues. V was cut by 2 bases and J by 3 bases, with 8 bases left in between. The sequenced material came from naive CD8+ T cells sorted from blood. The chain combines TRBV10-2 with TRBJ2-7; unclear D gene. The sequence derives from a young man in good health. CDR3 residues: CASSEGAVYEQYF. CDR3 nucleotide sequence: TGCGCCAGCAGTGAGGGCGCGGTCTACGAGCAGTACTTC.